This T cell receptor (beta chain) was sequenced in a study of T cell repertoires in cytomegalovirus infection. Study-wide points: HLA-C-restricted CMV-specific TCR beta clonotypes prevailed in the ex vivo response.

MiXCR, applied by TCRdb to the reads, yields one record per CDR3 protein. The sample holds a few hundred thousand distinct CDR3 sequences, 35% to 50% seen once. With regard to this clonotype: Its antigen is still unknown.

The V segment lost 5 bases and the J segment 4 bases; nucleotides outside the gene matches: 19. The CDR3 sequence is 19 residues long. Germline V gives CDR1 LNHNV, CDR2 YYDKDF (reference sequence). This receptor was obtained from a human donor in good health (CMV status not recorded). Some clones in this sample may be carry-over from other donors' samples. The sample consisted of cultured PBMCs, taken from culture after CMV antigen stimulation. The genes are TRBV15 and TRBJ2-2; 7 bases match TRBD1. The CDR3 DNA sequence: TGTGCCACCAGCTCCCTCAAATTTAAAGGGGGCGCGGGCACCGGGGAGCTGTTTTTT. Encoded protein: CATSSLKFKGGAGTGELFF.